This TCR beta chain originates from a study of tumor-infiltrating lymphocytes in primary liver carcinoma (dated by TCRdb to 2015 to 2018). In the study overall: Between November 2015 and early 2016, five patients in China with histopathologically diagnosed primary liver carcinoma had surgical resection. Tumors of the five patients were stage T1-T3 N0M0 with maximum diameters of roughly 4.2 to 10 cm. Roughly 3.5 to 8 million productive TCRbeta reads were obtained per sample, and no significant difference in read depth was found between tissue types. Reproducibility between technical replicate repertoires was high, with correlation coefficients above 0.98 and mean shared-clone rates about 0.9. The study combined TCRbeta repertoire sequencing, expression microarrays and whole-exome sequencing across five regions of each liver tumor, with adjacent normal tissue and blood. Hepatocellular carcinoma (four) or combined HCC and intrahepatic cholangiocarcinoma (one) was present in the five patients, who were three men and two women aged 30 to 69 years. TCRbeta repertoire sequencing covered 35 or so specimens from 5 patients: some 25 tumor regions, 5 adjacent noncancerous liver tissues and 5 peripheral blood samples.

As to this clonotype: Its antigen specificity is not known. This clone may be a read error of a much larger clone one base away.

Blood RNA was extracted from unsorted whole blood with TRIzol reagent; germline DNA came from the DNeasy Blood & Tissue kit. Chronic HBV infection was present in the patients, and the patients were treatment-naive at sampling. Before surgery, around 4.2 milliliters of peripheral blood were collected into K2EDTA tubes. On the study overall, not on this receptor specifically: Only five patients were included in the study, and the authors note that the findings should be validated in a larger study. Because only the TCR beta chain was sequenced and unpaired alpha chains were not captured, true repertoire diversity is likely underestimated. The top 250 clones made up a significantly larger repertoire fraction in tumors than in blood (p = 0.039). Pairs of tumor regions showed greater repertoire overlap (mean around 36%) than tumor-adjacent pairs (roughly 17%) or tumor-blood pairs (approximately 14%), which is consistent with antigen-driven expansion. Bulk unsorted samples precluded comparing CD4+ and CD8+ T cell repertoires.

The CDR3 sequence holds 15 residues, the cysteine and phenylalanine included. This entry keeps only the CDR3 DNA: 45 bases, framed from base 1. The germline V gene encodes CDR1 SGHAT and CDR2 FQNNGV. TCRbeta-specific cDNA was reverse-transcribed from approximately 460 ng total RNA using a constant-region primer and ProtoScript II reverse transcriptase. Three nested multiplex PCR rounds, following a slightly modified ARM-PCR procedure, were used to build the TCRbeta libraries. The first two PCR rounds used multiplex TRBV1-TRBV30 forward primers with a Cbeta reverse primer, each for 10 cycles. Sample barcodes and Illumina adapters were added in a final 25-cycle PCR using Deep VentR polymerase. Before sequencing, amplicons between 200 and 500 bp were purified from gel using a QIAquick gel extraction kit. TCRbeta amplicons were sequenced on an Illumina HiSeq 2500 with 250-bp paired-end reads. The authors' pipeline ran thus. To recover full CDR3 sequences, reads were quality-trimmed using Trimmomatic v0.33 and paired reads were then merged using FLASH v1.2.11. MiGEC v1.2.1b assigned V, D and J germline segments to the rearranged TCRbeta sequences. Clonotype statistics, along with Shannon-Wiener diversity indices, were calculated using VDJtools v1.0.0. To reduce sampling bias, subsequent analyses other than the diversity analysis used only the 250 most abundant clonotypes in each sample. Using fastp at Q25 and MiXCR, TCRdb reprocessed the public reads and kept productive beta chains. A single entry per CDR3 protein holds the most common genes and DNA from its merged rows. These V and J calls originate from TCRdb's pipeline instead of the authors' own analysis. The sample has fewer than 400,000 distinct CDR3 sequences on record, around three fifths of them singletons. Roughly 9% of the sample belongs to the ten largest clones.

The specimen sequenced was peripheral blood. This sequence was found in a man aged 40-49 years with primary liver carcinoma and hepatitis B virus infection. This chain is built from TRBV11-2 and TRBJ2-1; a stretch of 9 junction bases matches TRBD1. This receptor has the CDR3 CASSLGDRAFNEQLF. Here is the DNA: TGTGCCAGCAGCTTGGGGGACAGGGCCTTCAATGAGCAGCTCTTC.